This T cell receptor (beta chain) came from a study of persistence of HIV-infected CD4 T cells. Whole-study context: Isolated cells were CMV- and HIV-1 Gag-responding CD4+ T cells.

CDR3 size: 12 residues. Per the germline V gene, CDR1 is GTSNPN and CDR2 is SVGIG (reference sequence). V was clipped by 0 bases and J by 4 bases, with 6 bases between them. The libraries were made with immunoSEQ version 4 in survey mode. The repertoire was sequenced with immunoSEQ multiplex PCR; TCRdb's copy has only in-frame clones and lacks some. This table holds more than 45,000 clones, 75% to 85% found once. General observations from the study: Degenerate expanded CDR3beta sequences were enriched among CMV- and Gag-responding cells.

On this clone: The antigen is undetermined.

Cells were stimulated with CMV-infected fibroblast lysates at 10 ug/mL. Sorted nonresponding memory CD4+ T cells were CD40L-negative, CD69-negative, CD45RO-high. The clonotype comes from an adult man with HIV who was CMV-seropositive. Sequencing was performed on CD4+ T cells sorted from PBMCs after roughly 17-hour stimulation, taken from a patient who received antiretroviral therapy. J is TRBJ1-2 and V is TRBV30; weak D call: TRBD1 (5 bases). The chain's CDR3 is CAWSVQGYGYTF. In DNA, the CDR3 is TGTGCCTGGAGTGTTCAGGGCTATGGCTACACCTTC.